This T cell receptor (beta chain) was sequenced for a study of T-cell memory formation after mild COVID-19. The study's findings and limits: Clones that shrank (day 15 to 85) were balanced CD4/CD8, whereas later expanders leaned CD4+.

Details on this clonotype: Antigen: not known.

Germline values: CDR1 SGHTA, CDR2 FQGNSA. Trimming at V came to 3 bases and at J to 12 bases, leaving 3 bases not matched to a gene. CDR3 length: 14 residues. Barcoded TCR alpha and TCR beta cDNA libraries with UMIs came from 5'RACE using constant-segment primers. A single record per CDR3 protein comes from TCRdb applying MiXCR to the 5' RACE reads. The sample comprises 350,000 to 500,000 distinct CDR3 sequences, about 19% of which are singletons, and approximately 8.4% rests with the top ten. V and J are TRBV7-2 and TRBJ2-1, with TRBD2 matching over 15 bases. The source is an adult woman who had mild COVID-19 (a few samples of this study predate the infection). Cell type and time point are not known. Sample: PBMCs or a T cell subset sorted from them (not recorded which). The CDR3 sequence: CASSFGLAGGRQFF. CDR3 nucleotides: TGTGCCAGCAGCTTTGGACTAGCGGGAGGGCGGCAGTTCTTC. The variable domain in full, with the rest retrieved from reference TRBV7-2 and TRBJ2-1, is GAGVSQSPSNKVTEKGKDVELRCDPISGHTALYWYRQSLGQGLEFLIYFQGNSAPDKSGLPSDRFSAERTGGSVSTLTIQRTQQEDSAVYLCASSFGLAGGRQFFGPGTRLTVL.